This T cell receptor (beta chain) was sequenced in a study of CD8 T cells in Susac syndrome. Germline lookup yields CDR1 WSHSY and CDR2 SAAADI. The CDR3 spans 13 residues. Trimming took 5 bases from V and 7 from J, leaving 15 bases between them. Study-wide points: The study recognized that the number of individuals in its TCR sequencing and HLA analysis was relatively small.

In blood CD8+ and CD4+ T cells, TCR beta underwent sequencing. Negative isolation was used for CD8+ and CD4+ T cells and FACS enrichment for TEMRA cells. Random hexamers primed reverse transcription of 0.5 to 1 ug RNA. Across 54 Vbeta and 13 Jbeta, immunoSEQ multiplex PCR amplified TCR beta CDR3. TCRdb processed the immunoSEQ multiplex PCR reads anew with MiXCR; each CDR3 protein has one entry. The sample consists of a few hundred thousand distinct CDR3 sequences, 65% to 90% of them appearing once. A remark on this clonotype: Its antigen is not identified.

Sequenced input: CD8+ T cells from PBMCs. The chain recombines TRBV10-2 with TRBJ2-7; possible D gene TRBD1, 6 bases. The sequence was collected from a human donor with multiple sclerosis. For the CDR3, the DNA is TGCGCCAGCAGTTTACTACGACAGGTAGAGCAGTACTTC. Amino acid sequence: CASSLLRQVEQYF.